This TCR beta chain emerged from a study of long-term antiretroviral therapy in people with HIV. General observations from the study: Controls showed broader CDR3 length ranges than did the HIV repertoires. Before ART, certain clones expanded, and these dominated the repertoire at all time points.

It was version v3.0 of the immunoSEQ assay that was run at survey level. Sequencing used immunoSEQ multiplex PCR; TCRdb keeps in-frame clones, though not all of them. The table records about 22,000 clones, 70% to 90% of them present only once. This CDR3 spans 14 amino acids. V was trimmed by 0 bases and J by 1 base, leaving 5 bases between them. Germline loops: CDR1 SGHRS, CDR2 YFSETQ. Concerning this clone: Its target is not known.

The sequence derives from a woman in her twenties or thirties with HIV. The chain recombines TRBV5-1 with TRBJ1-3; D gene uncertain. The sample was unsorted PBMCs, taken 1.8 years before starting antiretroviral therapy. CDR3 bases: TGCGCCAGCAGCTTGGCCCTTTCTGGAAACACCATATATTTT. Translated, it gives CASSLALSGNTIYF.